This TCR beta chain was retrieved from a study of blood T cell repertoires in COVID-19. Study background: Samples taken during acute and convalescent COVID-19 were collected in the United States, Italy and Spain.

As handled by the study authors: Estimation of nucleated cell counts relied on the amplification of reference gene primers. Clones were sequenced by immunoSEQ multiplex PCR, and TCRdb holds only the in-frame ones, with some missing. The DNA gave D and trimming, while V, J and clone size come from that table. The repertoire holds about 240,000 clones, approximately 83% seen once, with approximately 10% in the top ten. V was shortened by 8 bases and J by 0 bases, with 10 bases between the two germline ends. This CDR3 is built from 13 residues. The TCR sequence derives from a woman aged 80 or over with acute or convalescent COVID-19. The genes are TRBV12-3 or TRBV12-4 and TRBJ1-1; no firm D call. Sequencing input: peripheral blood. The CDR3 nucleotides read TGTGCCAGCGGTGGGCAGTTGAACACTGAAGCTTTCTTT. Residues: CASGGQLNTEAFF.